This T cell receptor beta chain was sequenced during a study of T cells in Graves' hyperthyroidism and ophthalmopathy (dated by TCRdb to about 2019). Regarding the complete study: Peripheral blood samples were taken at initial diagnosis, before any treatment was given. To identify distinguishing TCR V-J signatures, a discovery cohort of about 95 patients was used, comprising 43 with Graves' ophthalmopathy and around 57 with stable Graves' hyperthyroidism. For training and testing, the approximately 92 patients in the discovery cohort were randomly divided in a 7:3 ratio. The paper reports TCR Vbeta CDR3 sequencing of approximately 130 peripheral blood samples: 40 or so ophthalmopathy, around 80 hyperthyroidism and around 17 progressor patients. In several Graves' hyperthyroidism patients, the study also compared T-cell repertoires from thyroid tissue with T-cell repertoires from blood. Following sampling, methimazole starting at 30 mg daily was given to hyperthyroidism patients, and high-dose intravenous methylprednisolone was given to ophthalmopathy patients. Whether ophthalmopathy could be predicted prospectively was tested in an independent validation cohort made up of under 20 hyperthyroidism patients plus 17 patients who later progressed to ophthalmopathy. Broader findings and caveats from the paper: Blood samples also contained most of the expanded thyroid clonotypes (frequency above 0.001), which suggests that blood repertoires may reflect thyroid immune responses. In validation, the model predicted progression to ophthalmopathy with 55% to 71% sensitivity and approximately 72% specificity, a median of about 6 months before onset. Sample size was not statistically predetermined, and investigators were not blinded to group allocation. A model built on a 13 V-J signature distinguished ophthalmopathy from stable hyperthyroidism, reaching over 85% sensitivity and 81.08% specificity in cross-validation and 80%/75% in testing.

CDR1 and CDR2 (DFQATT, SNEGSKA) derive from the germline V gene (reference sequence). The CDR3 runs 16 amino acids, cysteine and phenylalanine included. The entry retains the CDR3 DNA only, 48 bases that are in frame from base 1. V is pruned by 3 bases and J by 3 bases, leaving 9 bases of the junction without a gene match. This clonotype has at least ten counts. The antigen it recognizes is unknown. Qualities for individual bases were not recorded, and no much larger clone is one base off. TCR beta CDR3 regions were amplified from RNA transcripts. The TCR CDR3 was subjected to a first round of RT-PCR using the HTBI primer set and the Qiagen OneStep RT-PCR kit. Libraries were constructed in a second round of multiplex PCR, after which size selection and purification were carried out. Libraries were sequenced paired-end with 100 bp reads on an Illumina HiSeq2000. On the study's bioinformatics: Raw data were processed with SOAPnuke, discarding reads with adapters, uncalled bases, mean Phred below 15, or no exact constant-primer or identifier match. High-quality paired reads were merged with COPE v1.2.5, and unique nucleotide sequences were defined as clonotypes. MiTCR v1.1 was used to align the clonotypes against IMGT TRBV, TRBD and TRBJ reference segments. The analysis included only V-J combinations with a frequency above 0.0001, which together covered 98% to 99.2% of the repertoires. The TCS score was defined as F50 (clonal expansion) divided by E x V (chaos), with BLOSUM62-based TCRdist calculated between CDR3 peptides within each V-J. Welch's t-statistics and random forest reduced approximately 520 V-J features to about 12, which were used in a naive Bayes classifier (R e1071). TCRdb trimmed the raw reads at Q25, called clones with MiXCR and kept productive beta chains. Under each unique CDR3 protein, matching rows form one entry showing the most common genes and DNA. The V and J calls, along with clone size, are taken from TCRdb and not from the paper's own processing. For this sample there are about 360,000 distinct CDR3 sequences; under 15% appear just once. The ten most abundant clones make up 9.2% of the sample.

Graves' hyperthyroidism was defined as stable when no progression to ophthalmopathy occurred over 18 months of follow-up. Hyperthyroidism patients were newly diagnosed, with disease duration under 2 months, and aged 18 to 65 years. Any patient with an uncontrolled infection, another autoimmune disease, pregnancy or lactation was excluded. Diagnoses were established on the basis of clinical symptoms, serum thyroxine and TRAb, thyroid ultrasound, and orbital computed tomography. Ficoll-Paque density gradient centrifugation was used to isolate PBMCs from around 10 ml of fresh peripheral blood. Total RNA was extracted with Trizol reagent, and quality was checked on an Agilent 2100 Bioanalyzer.

Source material: blood. The chain uses TRBV20-1 and TRBJ1-2, with 11 bases aligning to TRBD1. The clonotype originates from a woman under 30 with Graves' hyperthyroidism. The CDR3 region reads CSASDPWDRGYYGYTF. The DNA sequence reads TGCAGTGCTAGTGACCCCTGGGACAGGGGGTACTATGGCTACACCTTC.